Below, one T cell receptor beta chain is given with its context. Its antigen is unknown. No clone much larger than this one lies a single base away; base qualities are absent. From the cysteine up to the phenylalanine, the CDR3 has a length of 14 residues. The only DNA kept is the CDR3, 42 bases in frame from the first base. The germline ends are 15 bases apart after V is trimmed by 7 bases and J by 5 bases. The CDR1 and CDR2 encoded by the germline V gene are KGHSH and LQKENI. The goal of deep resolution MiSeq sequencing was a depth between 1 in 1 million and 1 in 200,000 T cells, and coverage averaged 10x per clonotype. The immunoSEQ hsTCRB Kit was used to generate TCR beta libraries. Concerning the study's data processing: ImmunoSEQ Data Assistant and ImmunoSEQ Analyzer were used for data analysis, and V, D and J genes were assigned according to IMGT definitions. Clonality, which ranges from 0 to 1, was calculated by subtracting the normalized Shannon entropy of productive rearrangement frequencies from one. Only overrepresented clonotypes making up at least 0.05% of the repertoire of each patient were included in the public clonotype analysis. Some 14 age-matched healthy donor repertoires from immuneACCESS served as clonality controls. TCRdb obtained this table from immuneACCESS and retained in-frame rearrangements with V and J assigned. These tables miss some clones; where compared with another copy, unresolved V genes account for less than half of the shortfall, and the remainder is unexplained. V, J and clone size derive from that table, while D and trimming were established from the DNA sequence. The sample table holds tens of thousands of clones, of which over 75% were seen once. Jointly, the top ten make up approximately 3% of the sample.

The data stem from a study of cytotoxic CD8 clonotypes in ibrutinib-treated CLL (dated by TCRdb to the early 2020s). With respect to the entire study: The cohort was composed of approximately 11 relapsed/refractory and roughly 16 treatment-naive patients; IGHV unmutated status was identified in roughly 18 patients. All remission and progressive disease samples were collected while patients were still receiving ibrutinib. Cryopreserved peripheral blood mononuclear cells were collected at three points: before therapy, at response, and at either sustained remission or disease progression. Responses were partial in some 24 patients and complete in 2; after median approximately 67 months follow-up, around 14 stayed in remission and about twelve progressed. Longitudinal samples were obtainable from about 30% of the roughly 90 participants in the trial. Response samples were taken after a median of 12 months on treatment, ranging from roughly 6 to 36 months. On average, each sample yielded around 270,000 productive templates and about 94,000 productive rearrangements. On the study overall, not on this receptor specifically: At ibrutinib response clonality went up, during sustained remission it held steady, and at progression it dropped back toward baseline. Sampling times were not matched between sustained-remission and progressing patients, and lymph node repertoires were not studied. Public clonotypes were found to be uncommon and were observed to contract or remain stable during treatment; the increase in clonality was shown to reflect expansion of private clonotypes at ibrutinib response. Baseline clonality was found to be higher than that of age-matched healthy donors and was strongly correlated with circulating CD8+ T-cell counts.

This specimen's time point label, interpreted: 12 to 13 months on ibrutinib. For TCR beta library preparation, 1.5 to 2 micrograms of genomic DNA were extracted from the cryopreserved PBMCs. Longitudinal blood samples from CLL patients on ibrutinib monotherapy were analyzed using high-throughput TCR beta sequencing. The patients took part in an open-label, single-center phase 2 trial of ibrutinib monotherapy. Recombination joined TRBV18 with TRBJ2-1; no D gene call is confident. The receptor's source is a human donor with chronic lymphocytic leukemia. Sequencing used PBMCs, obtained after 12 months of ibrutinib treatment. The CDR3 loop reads CASLPSNRDNEQFF. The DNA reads TGTGCCAGCTTACCCTCTAACCGCGACAATGAGCAGTTCTTC.